This T cell receptor (beta chain) comes out of a study of cytomegalovirus exposure and HLA in healthy donors. Study context: An earlier analysis found 100 million or so unique TCR beta sequences from about 190 million T cells. Study observations and caveats: Later analysis placed DRB1 highest and HLA-C lowest in TCR association rates, which differed by HLA locus. Within a later analysis, the majority of CMV-associated TCR beta chains appeared HLA-restricted.

Trimming cost V 5 bases and J 2 bases; bases outside gene matches: 6. Germline V gene lookup returns CDR1 LNHDA and CDR2 SQIVND (reference sequence). The CDR3 spans 14 residues. Every donor was a healthy person donating bone marrow. Concerning this clone: The antigen is unknown.

This PCR relied on a set of 60 Vbeta primers and 13 Jbeta primers. Profiled with immunoSEQ multiplex PCR; TCRdb holds only in-frame clones, not every one. The data contain 150,000 to 200,000 clones, approximately 84% of them seen just once; the ten biggest clones take up around 4.9%. Material for sequencing was PBMCs. The clonotype comes from a girl aged 10 to 17 in good health and CMV-seropositive. V gene TRBV19 combines with J gene TRBJ2-7, with 7 positions matching TRBD1. CDR3 bases: TGTGCCAGTAGTTCCTCCGGGACAGCCTACGAGCAGTACTTC. Translated, it gives CASSSSGTAYEQYF. The complete variable domain, with remaining parts taken from reference TRBV19 and TRBJ2-7, reads DGGITQSPKYLFRKEGQNVTLSCEQNLNHDAMYWYRQDPGQGLRLIYYSQIVNDFQKGDIAEGYSVSREKKESFPLTVTSAQKNPTAFYLCASSSSGTAYEQYFGPGTRLTVT.